The clone carrying this T cell receptor beta chain has more than one count but fewer than ten. The antigen remains undetermined. These data belong to a study of T cell repertoires in cytomegalovirus infection. Overall study context: Shared public TCR beta signatures pointed to both CMV infection and a matching HLA type. Findings and caveats of the study: The ex vivo response was dominated by HLA-C-restricted CMV-specific TCR beta clonotypes. Summed frequency of public TCR beta families distinguished CMV carriers with the relevant HLA.

TCRdb passed the reads through MiXCR, listing each CDR3 protein once. The sample carries 490,000 or so distinct CDR3 sequences, about 11% recorded once. Germline assignment: CDR1 DFQATT and CDR2 SNEGSKA (reference sequence). The CDR3 runs 13 residues. J gave up 7 bases and V 2 bases, and 6 bases lay outside the gene matches. This TCR came from a human donor in good health (CMV status not recorded). Some clones in this sample may be carry-over from other donors' samples. The V and J genes are TRBV20-1 and TRBJ1-2; TRBD1 aligns across 8 bases. Sequencing was carried out using PBMCs. Here the CDR3 DNA reads TGCAGTGCTAGATCGGGACAGGAGGTTGGCTACACCTTC. It yields the protein CSARSGQEVGYTF.